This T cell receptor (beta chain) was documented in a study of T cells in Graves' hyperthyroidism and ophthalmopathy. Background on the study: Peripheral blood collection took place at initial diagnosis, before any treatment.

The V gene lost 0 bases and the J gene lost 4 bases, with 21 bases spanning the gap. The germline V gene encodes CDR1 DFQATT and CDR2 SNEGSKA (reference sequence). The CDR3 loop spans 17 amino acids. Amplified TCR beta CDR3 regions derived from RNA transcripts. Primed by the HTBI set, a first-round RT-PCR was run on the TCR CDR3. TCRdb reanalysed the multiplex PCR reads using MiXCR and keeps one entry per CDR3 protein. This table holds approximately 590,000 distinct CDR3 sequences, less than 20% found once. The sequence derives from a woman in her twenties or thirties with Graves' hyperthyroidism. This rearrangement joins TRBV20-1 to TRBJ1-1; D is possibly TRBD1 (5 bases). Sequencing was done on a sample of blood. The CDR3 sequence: CSARDHGGGGKGTEAFF. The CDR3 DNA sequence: TGCAGTGCTAGAGATCATGGGGGGGGGGGGAAGGGCACTGAAGCTTTCTTT.